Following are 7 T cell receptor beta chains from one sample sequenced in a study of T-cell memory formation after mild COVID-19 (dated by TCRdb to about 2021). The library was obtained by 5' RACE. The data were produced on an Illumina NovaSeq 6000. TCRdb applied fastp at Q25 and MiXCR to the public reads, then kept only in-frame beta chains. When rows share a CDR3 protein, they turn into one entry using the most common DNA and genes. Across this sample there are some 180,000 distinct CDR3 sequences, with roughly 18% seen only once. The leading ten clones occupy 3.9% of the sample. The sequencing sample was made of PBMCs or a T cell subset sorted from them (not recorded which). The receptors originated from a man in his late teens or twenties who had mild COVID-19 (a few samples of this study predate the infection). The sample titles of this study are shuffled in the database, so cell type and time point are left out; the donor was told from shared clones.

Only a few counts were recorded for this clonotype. The chain's CDR3 is CASSTRSLGAGGLYEQYF. The CDR3, as DNA: TGTGCCAGCTCGACTCGGTCCCTAGGTGCGGGGGGGCTCTACGAGCAGTACTTC. J is TRBJ2-7 and V is TRBV18, with 9 bases fitting TRBD2. The V segment lost 6 bases and the J segment 3 bases; nucleotides outside the gene matches: 18. CDR3 length: 18 residues. Germline lookup yields CDR1 KGHSH and CDR2 LQKENI.

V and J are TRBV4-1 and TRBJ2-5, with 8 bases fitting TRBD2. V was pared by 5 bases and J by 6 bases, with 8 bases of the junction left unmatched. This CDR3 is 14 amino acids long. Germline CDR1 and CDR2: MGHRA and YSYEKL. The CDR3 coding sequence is TGCGCCAGCAGCGTCCCGGGGGGGCCGAAGACCCAGTACTTC. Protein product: CASSVPGGPKTQYF.

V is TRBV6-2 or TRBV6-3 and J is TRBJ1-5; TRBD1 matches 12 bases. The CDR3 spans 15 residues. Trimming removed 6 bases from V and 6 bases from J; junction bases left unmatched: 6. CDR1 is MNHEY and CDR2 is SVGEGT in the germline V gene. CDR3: CASRGGQGAGQPQHF. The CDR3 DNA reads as TGTGCCAGCAGAGGGGGACAGGGGGCCGGTCAGCCCCAGCATTTT.

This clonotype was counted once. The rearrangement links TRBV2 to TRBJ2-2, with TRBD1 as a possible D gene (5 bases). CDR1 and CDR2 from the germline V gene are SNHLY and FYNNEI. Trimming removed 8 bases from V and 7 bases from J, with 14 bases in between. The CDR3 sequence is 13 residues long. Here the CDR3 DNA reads TGTGCCAGCGTTGGCAGGGTGGACGGGGAGCTGTTTTTT. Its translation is CASVGRVDGELFF.

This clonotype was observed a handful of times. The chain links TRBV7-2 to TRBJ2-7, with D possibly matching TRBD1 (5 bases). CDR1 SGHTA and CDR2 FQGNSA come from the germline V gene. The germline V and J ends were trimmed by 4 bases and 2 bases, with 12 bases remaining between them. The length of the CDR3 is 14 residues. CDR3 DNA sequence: TGTGCCAGCAGCTCCTCGTCGACAGCCTACGAGCAGTACTTC. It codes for CASSSSSTAYEQYF.

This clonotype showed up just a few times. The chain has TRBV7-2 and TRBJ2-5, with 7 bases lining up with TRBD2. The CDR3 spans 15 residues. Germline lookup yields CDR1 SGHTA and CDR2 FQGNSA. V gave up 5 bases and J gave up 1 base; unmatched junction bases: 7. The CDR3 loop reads CASSPREAIQETQYF. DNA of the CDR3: TGTGCCAGCAGCCCCCGGGAGGCGATCCAAGAGACCCAGTACTTC.

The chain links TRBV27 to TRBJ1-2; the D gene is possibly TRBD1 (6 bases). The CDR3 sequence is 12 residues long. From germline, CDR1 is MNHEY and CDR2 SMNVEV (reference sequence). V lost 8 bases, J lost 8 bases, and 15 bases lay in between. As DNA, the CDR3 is TGTGCCAGCGGTCGGGACATGCGCGGCTACACCTTC. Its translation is CASGRDMRGYTF.